Below are 28 T cell receptor beta chains sequenced from a single sample in a study of cytomegalovirus exposure and HLA in healthy donors. The PCR had 60 Vbeta and 13 Jbeta primers. Method: immunoSEQ multiplex PCR; TCRdb's copy keeps in-frame clones and lacks some. The profile shows 150,000 to 200,000 clones, 75% of them singletons. The sample taken for sequencing was PBMCs. The receptors originated from a woman aged 40 to 55 in good health and CMV-seropositive.

Only a few counts were recorded for this clone. The V gene is TRBV6-5, the J gene TRBJ1-5; TRBD1 might be the D (5 bases). This CDR3 is built from 15 residues. The V gene's germline CDR1 is MNHEY and CDR2 SVGAGI. The V and J ends lost 6 bases and 2 bases respectively, with 14 bases between them. The CDR3 sequence: CASSPGHVGNQPQHF. The CDR3 DNA is TGTGCCAGCAGCCCAGGACACGTCGGCAATCAGCCCCAGCATTTT.

As concerns this clone: Other DNA sequences in this sample translate to the same CDR3. The chain combines TRBV6-4 with TRBJ2-1; 8 bases align to TRBD2. In germline, CDR1 is MRHNA, CDR2 SNTAGT. Losses at the gene ends were 0 bases for V and 4 bases for J; bases not matched to a gene: 2. This CDR3 spans 15 amino acids. The CDR3 here is CASSDSAGGYNEQFF. CDR3 DNA: TGTGCCAGCAGTGACTCGGCGGGAGGTTACAATGAGCAGTTCTTC.

The chain carries TRBV20-1 and TRBJ1-2; no firm D call. V was shortened by 0 bases and J by 8 bases, with 7 bases between the two germline ends. CDR1 and CDR2 (germline): DFQATT, SNEGSKA (reference sequence). The length of the CDR3 is 11 residues. This chain's CDR3 is CSAREGSGYTF. Here the CDR3 DNA reads TGCAGTGCTAGAGAGGGTAGCGGCTACACCTTC.

V gene TRBV2 combines with J gene TRBJ2-1, with 7 bases matching TRBD2. This CDR3 contains 15 residues. Germline V gene sequence: CDR1 SNHLY, CDR2 FYNNEI. V was pared by 4 bases and J by 8 bases, with 11 bases of the junction left unmatched. CDR3 amino acids: CASSGPSGLGDEQFF. The CDR3 DNA sequence: TGTGCCAGCAGTGGTCCTAGCGGTTTGGGGGATGAGCAGTTCTTC.

The CDR3 reads CASSLGNAMNTEAFF. The CDR3 region has the DNA TGTGCCAGCAGTTTGGGCAATGCTATGAACACTGAAGCTTTCTTT. The chain joins TRBV28 to TRBJ1-1; unclear D gene. V lost 3 bases and J 0 bases, leaving 11 bases between the germline ends. CDR3 length: 15 amino acids. Germline CDR1 MDHEN, CDR2 SYDVKM.

V and J are TRBV6-5 and TRBJ2-1; possibly TRBD2 for D (5 bases). CDR1 is MNHEY, CDR2 SVGAGI, per germline. The V and J ends lost 3 bases and 6 bases respectively, with 9 bases between them. The CDR3 has 13 residues. The CDR3, as DNA: TGTGCCAGCAGTTATGGAGGAGGCAATGAGCAGTTCTTC. Amino acids: CASSYGGGNEQFF.

This chain links TRBV28 with TRBJ1-2; D not certain. Between the trimmed V and J ends, which lost 6 bases and 0 bases, there was a span of 11 bases. This CDR3 is 14 amino acids long. CDR1 and CDR2 from the germline V gene are MDHEN and SYDVKM. The CDR3 reads CASRSFQTNYGYTF. The CDR3, as DNA: TGTGCCAGCAGGTCCTTCCAGACTAACTATGGCTACACCTTC.

The V and J genes are TRBV28 and TRBJ2-1, with TRBD2 identical over 11 bases. The CDR3 has 16 amino acids. The germline CDR1 and CDR2 sequences are MDHEN and SYDVKM. The V gene end was trimmed by 7 bases and the J gene end by 7 bases; junction bases not matched to a gene: 12. In DNA form, the CDR3 reads TGTGCCAGCACCCCCTCTCGGTCTAGCGGGAGGAATGAGCAGTTCTTC. It yields the protein CASTPSRSSGRNEQFF.

The J gene is TRBJ2-6, the V gene TRBV10-1; 8 bases are shared with TRBD1. V gave up 3 bases and J gave up 8 bases; unmatched junction bases: 12. Per the germline V gene, CDR1 is WNHNN and CDR2 is SYGVQD (reference sequence). CDR3 length equals 17 residues. The CDR3 region has the DNA TGCGCCAGCAGTGAAGGACAGGGAACTTTCTCAACCAACGTCCTGACTTTC. It translates to CASSEGQGTFSTNVLTF.

The rearrangement links TRBV11-2 to TRBJ1-5, with D possibly matching TRBD1 (5 bases). The CDR3 spans 15 residues. Trimming cost V 1 base and J 2 bases, with 9 bases left between them. Germline CDR1 is SGHAT and CDR2 is FQNNGV. The DNA of the CDR3 is TGTGCCAGCAGCTTAGTTAAGGGGCGCAATCAGCCCCAGCATTTT. This codes for CASSLVKGRNQPQHF. Based on the CDR3 plus reference TRBV11-2 and TRBJ1-5, the full variable domain is EAGVAQSPRYKIIEKRQSVAFWCNPISGHATLYWYQQILGQGPKLLIQFQNNGVVDDSQLPKDRFSAERLKGVDSTLKIQPAKLEDSAVYLCASSLVKGRNQPQHFGDGTRLSIL.

The CDR3 sequence: CASSPSGKTVEQYF. The DNA for the CDR3 is TGTGCCAGCAGTCCTAGCGGGAAAACGGTGGAGCAGTACTTC. The rearrangement joins TRBV7-9 to TRBJ2-7, with 9 positions matching TRBD2. CDR1 and CDR2 from the germline V gene are SEHNR and FQNEAQ (reference sequence). This CDR3 has 14 residues. Losses at the gene ends were 6 bases for V and 7 bases for J; bases not matched to a gene: 10.

The rearrangement joins TRBV7-8 to TRBJ2-2; possible D gene TRBD1, 6 bases. This CDR3 comprises 16 residues. Between the trimmed V and J ends, which lost 0 bases and 7 bases, there was a span of 15 bases. The germline CDR1 and CDR2 sequences are SGHVS and FQNEAQ. CDR3 nucleotide sequence: TGTGCCAGCAGCTTAGCTAATATGGGGGCGGGCGGGGAGCTGTTTTTT. It codes for CASSLANMGAGGELFF.

The chain couples TRBV6-1 to TRBJ1-2; the D is unclear. Between the trimmed V and J ends, which lost 6 bases and 4 bases, there was a span of 15 bases. The CDR3 spans 14 residues. From germline, CDR1 is MNHNS and CDR2 SASEGT. The DNA for the CDR3 is TGTGCCAGCAGCACCGGGAGCGGATCCTATGGCTACACCTTC. Encoded protein: CASSTGSGSYGYTF.

The rearrangement links TRBV28 to TRBJ2-2; no clear D. V gave up 8 bases and J gave up 3 bases, with 7 bases separating them. Germline assignment: CDR1 MDHEN and CDR2 SYDVKM. CDR3 size: 12 residues. The CDR3 reads CASSPDTGELFF. The CDR3 DNA is TGTGCCAGCTCTCCGGACACCGGGGAGCTGTTTTTT.

The chain recombines TRBV14 with TRBJ1-2, with 7 bases lining up with TRBD1. CDR3 length: 12 amino acids. V trimming: 7 bases; J trimming: 6 bases; junction bases outside the gene matches: 5. Germline V CDR1 and CDR2: SGHDN, FVKESK. The CDR3, as DNA: TGTGCCAGCAACAGACAGGGCGATGGCTACACCTTC. It specifies CASNRQGDGYTF.

V and J are TRBV19 and TRBJ2-7, with TRBD2 matching over 8 bases. The CDR3 contains 14 residues. Per the germline V gene, CDR1 is LNHDA and CDR2 is SQIVND (reference sequence). V was pared by 3 bases and J by 4 bases, with 5 bases of the junction left unmatched. The CDR3: CASSMGTRGYEQYF. CDR3 bases: TGTGCCAGTAGTATGGGGACTAGGGGATACGAGCAGTACTTC.

In its sample, this clone was seen a few times. The chain recombines TRBV7-2 with TRBJ2-7, with D possibly TRBD1 on 6 matching bases. Germline loops: CDR1 SGHTA, CDR2 FQGNSA. The CDR3 contains 15 residues. Trimming removed 5 bases at V and 5 bases at J, with 19 bases between. The CDR3 DNA follows: TGTGCCAGCAGCATAAACGGGACACCCCTTGACGAGCAGTACTTC. This gives the protein CASSINGTPLDEQYF. Full variable domain (remainder filled in from reference TRBV7-2 and TRBJ2-7): GAGVSQSPSNKVTEKGKDVELRCDPISGHTALYWYRQSLGQGLEFLIYFQGNSAPDKSGLPSDRFSAERTGGSVSTLTIQRTQQEDSAVYLCASSINGTPLDEQYFGPGTRLTVT.

Only a few counts were recorded for this clone. The CDR3 DNA is TGTGCCAGCTCACCAGGGACTAGCGGGACCACGCAGTATTTT. This encodes CASSPGTSGTTQYF. The rearrangement joins TRBV18 to TRBJ2-3; TRBD2 matches at 13 bases. The V segment lost 2 bases and the J segment 9 bases; nucleotides outside the gene matches: 2. Germline V CDR1 and CDR2: KGHSH, LQKENI. The CDR3 runs 14 residues.

The chain employs TRBV10-3 and TRBJ2-7, with 7 bases matching TRBD2. J was trimmed by 10 bases and V by 3 bases; bases with no gene match: 6. Germline CDR1 ENHRY, CDR2 SYGVKD. CDR3 length: 12 residues. CDR3 protein: CAISDREGGQYF. The DNA of the CDR3 is TGTGCCATCAGTGACAGGGAGGGTGGTCAGTACTTC.

The chain links TRBV13 to TRBJ1-1; no clear D gene. The germline gives CDR1 PRHDT, CDR2 FYEKMQ (reference sequence). V lost 5 bases, J lost 6 bases, and 13 bases lay in between. This CDR3 comprises 13 residues. The CDR3 reads CASSRGGRPEAFF. In nucleotides, the CDR3 is TGTGCCAGCAGCCGGGGAGGGAGACCTGAAGCTTTCTTT. Based on the CDR3 plus reference TRBV13 and TRBJ1-1, the full variable domain is AAGVIQSPRHLIKEKRETATLKCYPIPRHDTVYWYQQGPGQDPQFLISFYEKMQSDKGSIPDRFSAQQFSDYHSELNMSSLELGDSALYFCASSRGGRPEAFFGQGTRLTVV.

The rearrangement uses TRBV18 and TRBJ2-3, with 9 bases identical to TRBD1. CDR1 and CDR2 from the germline V gene are KGHSH and LQKENI. The V gene end was trimmed by 3 bases and the J gene end by 5 bases; junction bases not matched to a gene: 6. This CDR3 contains 15 residues. CDR3 region: CASSPRTGVKDTQYF. In nucleotides, the CDR3 is TGTGCCAGCTCACCTCGGACAGGGGTTAAAGATACGCAGTATTTT.

This clone was picked up one time. This chain joins TRBV29-1 and TRBJ2-7, with 7 bases identical to TRBD1. From germline, CDR1 is SQVTM and CDR2 ANQGSEA. Trimming cost V 2 bases and J 0 bases; bases outside gene matches: 7. The CDR3 is made up of 15 amino acids. CDR3 DNA: TGCAGCGTTGAATGGCCGACAGGGAGCTCCTACGAGCAGTACTTC. Its protein product is CSVEWPTGSSYEQYF.

The chain uses TRBV10-2 and TRBJ2-3; 13 bases line up with TRBD2. Trimming at V came to 8 bases and at J to 11 bases, leaving 13 bases not matched to a gene. The CDR3 consists of 15 residues. Germline CDR1 and CDR2: WSHSY and SAAADI. This CDR3 reads CASQMTSGGWRGQYF. The DNA of the CDR3 is TGCGCCAGCCAGATGACTAGCGGGGGGTGGAGAGGGCAGTATTTT.

The chain is built from TRBV11-2 and TRBJ2-1; 10 bases line up with TRBD1. Germline CDR1 reads SGHAT; CDR2 reads FQNNGV. The CDR3 has 19 residues. The V segment lost 4 bases and the J segment 0 bases; nucleotides outside the gene matches: 12. CDR3 region: CASSSQPRDRGFSYNEQFF. CDR3 coding DNA: TGTGCCAGCAGCTCCCAGCCCCGGGACAGGGGATTCTCCTACAATGAGCAGTTCTTC.

The V call is TRBV6-5, the J call TRBJ1-5; 7 bases are a match to TRBD1. Germline V lookup: CDR1 MNHEY, CDR2 SVGAGI. CDR3 length: 14 amino acids. V trimming: 6 bases; J trimming: 9 bases; junction bases outside the gene matches: 11. The DNA of the CDR3 is TGTGCCAGCAGGGCCGGCAGGGGGGAGCGGCCCCAGCATTTT. Translation gives CASRAGRGERPQHF.

The chain links TRBV7-9 to TRBJ2-7; TRBD1 aligns across 8 bases. This CDR3 region has 16 residues. J gave up 5 bases and V 8 bases, and 17 bases lay outside the gene matches. Germline V lookup: CDR1 SEHNR, CDR2 FQNEAQ (reference sequence). The DNA of the CDR3 is TGTGCCAGCTCGCCCGACAGGGGATCGTCTAACCACGAGCAGTACTTC. Translated: CASSPDRGSSNHEQYF.

J is TRBJ1-5 and V is TRBV2; D is possibly TRBD1 (5 bases). CDR3 length: 20 residues. Germline lookup yields CDR1 SNHLY and CDR2 FYNNEI. V was pared by 8 bases and J by 0 bases, with 29 bases between. CDR3 nucleotide sequence: TGTGCCAGCGCGGGGGGGTCCTCCGATAGATGGGGAGATAGCAATCAGCCCCAGCATTTT. Residues: CASAGGSSDRWGDSNQPQHF.

Concerning this clone: At one of its ends the junction is not consistent with the germline gene, which may arise from a read error. The V and J genes are TRBV7-9 and TRBJ1-1; 10 nucleotides match TRBD1. Germline lookup yields CDR1 SEHNR and CDR2 FQNEAQ (reference sequence). The length of the CDR3 is 16 residues. The CDR3 loop reads CSSSLGGTGAYTEAFF. CDR3 bases: TGTTCCAGCAGCTTAGGAGGGACAGGGGCCTACACTGAAGCTTTCTTT.